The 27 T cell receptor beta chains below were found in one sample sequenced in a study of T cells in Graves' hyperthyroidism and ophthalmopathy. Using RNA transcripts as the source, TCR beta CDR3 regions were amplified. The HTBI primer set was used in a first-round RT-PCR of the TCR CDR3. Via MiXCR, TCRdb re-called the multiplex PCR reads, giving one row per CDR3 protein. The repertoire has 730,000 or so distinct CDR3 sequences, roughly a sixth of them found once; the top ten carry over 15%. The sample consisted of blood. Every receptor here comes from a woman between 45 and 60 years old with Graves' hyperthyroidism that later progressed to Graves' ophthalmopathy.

CDR3 sequence: CSVWRIHLDTEAFF. The CDR3 nucleotides read TGCAGCGTGTGGAGGATTCATCTGGACACTGAAGCTTTCTTT. This sequence joins TRBV29-1 and TRBJ1-1; no clear D gene. V was pared by 6 bases and J by 3 bases, with 17 bases between. CDR3 length: 14 residues. Germline values: CDR1 SQVTM, CDR2 ANQGSEA.

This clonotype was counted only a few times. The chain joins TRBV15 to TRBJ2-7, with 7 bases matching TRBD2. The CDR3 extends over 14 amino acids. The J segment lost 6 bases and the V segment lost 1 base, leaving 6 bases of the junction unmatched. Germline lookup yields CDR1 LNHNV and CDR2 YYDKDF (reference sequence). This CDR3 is CATSRGGGPAEQYF. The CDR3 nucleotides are TGTGCCACCAGCAGAGGGGGAGGGCCGGCCGAGCAGTACTTC.

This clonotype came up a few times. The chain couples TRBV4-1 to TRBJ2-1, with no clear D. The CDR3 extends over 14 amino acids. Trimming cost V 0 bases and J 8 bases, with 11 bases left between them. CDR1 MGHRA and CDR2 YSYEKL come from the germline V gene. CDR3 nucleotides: TGCGCCAGCAGCCAAGATAAGGCTCGGGATGAGCAGTTCTTC. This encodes CASSQDKARDEQFF.

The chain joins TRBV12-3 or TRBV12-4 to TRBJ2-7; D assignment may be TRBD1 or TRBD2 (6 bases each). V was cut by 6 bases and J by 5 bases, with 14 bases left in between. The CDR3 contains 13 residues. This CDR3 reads CASSQRGENEQYF. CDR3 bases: TGTGCCAGCAGCCAGAGGGGGGAAAACGAGCAGTACTTC.

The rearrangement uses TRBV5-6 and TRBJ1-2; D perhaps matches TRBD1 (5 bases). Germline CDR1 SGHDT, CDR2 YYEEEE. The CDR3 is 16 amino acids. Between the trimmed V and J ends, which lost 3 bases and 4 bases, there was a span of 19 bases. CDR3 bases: TGTGCCAGCAGCTATGGTTATGCCAGGGCGATCTATGGCTACACCTTC. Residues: CASSYGYARAIYGYTF.

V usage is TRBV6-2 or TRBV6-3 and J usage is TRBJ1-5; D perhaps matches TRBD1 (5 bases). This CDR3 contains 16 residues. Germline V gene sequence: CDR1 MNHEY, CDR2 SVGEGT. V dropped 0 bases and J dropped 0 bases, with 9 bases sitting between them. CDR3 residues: CASSYSWGHSNQPQHF. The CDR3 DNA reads TGTGCCAGCAGTTACTCGTGGGGCCATAGCAATCAGCCCCAGCATTTT.

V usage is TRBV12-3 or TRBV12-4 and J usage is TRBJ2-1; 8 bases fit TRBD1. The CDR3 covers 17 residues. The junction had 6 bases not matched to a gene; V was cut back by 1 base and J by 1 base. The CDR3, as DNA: TGTGCCAGCAGTTTAGGTGGGCAGGGGGCATCCTACAATGAGCAGTTCTTC. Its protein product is CASSLGGQGASYNEQFF.

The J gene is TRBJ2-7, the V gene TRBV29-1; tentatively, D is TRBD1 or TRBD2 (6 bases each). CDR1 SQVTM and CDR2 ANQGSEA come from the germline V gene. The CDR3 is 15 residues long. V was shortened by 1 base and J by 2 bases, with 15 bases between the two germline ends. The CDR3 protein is CSVEGYGGGTYEQYF. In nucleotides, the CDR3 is TGCAGCGTTGAAGGATACGGAGGGGGGACCTACGAGCAGTACTTC.

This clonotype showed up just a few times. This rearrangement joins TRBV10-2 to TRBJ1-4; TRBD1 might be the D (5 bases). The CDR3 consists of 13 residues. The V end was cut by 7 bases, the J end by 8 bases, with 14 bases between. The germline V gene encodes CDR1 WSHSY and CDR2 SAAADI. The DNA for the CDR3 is TGCGCCAGCACCGATGGGACGGACGAAAAACTGTTTTTT. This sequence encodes CASTDGTDEKLFF.

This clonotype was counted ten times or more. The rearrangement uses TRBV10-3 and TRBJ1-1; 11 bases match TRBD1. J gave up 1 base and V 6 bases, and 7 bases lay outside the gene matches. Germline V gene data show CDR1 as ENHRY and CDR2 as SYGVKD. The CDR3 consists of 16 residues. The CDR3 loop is CAIRLGQGERNTEAFF. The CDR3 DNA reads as TGTGCCATCAGGCTGGGACAGGGGGAGAGGAACACTGAAGCTTTCTTT.

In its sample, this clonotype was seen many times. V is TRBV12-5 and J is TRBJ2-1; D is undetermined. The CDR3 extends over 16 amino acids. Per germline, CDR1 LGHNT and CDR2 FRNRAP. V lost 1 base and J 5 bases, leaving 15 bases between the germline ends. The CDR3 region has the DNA TGTGCTAGTGGTTTGGGTCGGGTAAACGGCGACAATGAGCAGTTCTTC. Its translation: CASGLGRVNGDNEQFF. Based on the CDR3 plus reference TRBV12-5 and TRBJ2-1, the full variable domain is DARVTQTPRHKVTEMGQEVTMRCQPILGHNTVFWYRQTMMQGLELLAYFRNRAPLDDSGMPKDRFSAEMPDATLATLKIQPSEPRDSAVYFCASGLGRVNGDNEQFFGPGTRLTVL.

The CDR3 loop is CASSLTGPHEQFF. The CDR3 DNA is TGCGCCAGCAGCTTAACAGGCCCCCATGAGCAGTTCTTC. This sequence joins TRBV5-1 and TRBJ2-1; maybe TRBD1 (5 bases). V was trimmed by 2 bases and J by 8 bases, leaving 11 bases between them. The germline gives CDR1 SGHRS, CDR2 YFSETQ. The CDR3 is 13 amino acids.

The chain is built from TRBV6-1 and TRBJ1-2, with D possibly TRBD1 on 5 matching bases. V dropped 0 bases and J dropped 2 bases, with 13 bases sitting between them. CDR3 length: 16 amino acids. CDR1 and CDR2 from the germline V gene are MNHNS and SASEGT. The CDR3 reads CASSEARGSANYGYTF. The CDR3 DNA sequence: TGTGCCAGCAGTGAAGCTAGGGGCAGTGCAAACTATGGCTACACCTTC.

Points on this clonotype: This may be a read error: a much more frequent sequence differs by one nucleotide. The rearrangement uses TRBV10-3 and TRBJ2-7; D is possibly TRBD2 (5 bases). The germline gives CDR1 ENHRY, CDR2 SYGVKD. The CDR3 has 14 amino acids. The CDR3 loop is CSISELSGRYEQYF. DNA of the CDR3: TGTTCCATCAGTGAACTAAGCGGCAGATACGAGCAGTACTTC.

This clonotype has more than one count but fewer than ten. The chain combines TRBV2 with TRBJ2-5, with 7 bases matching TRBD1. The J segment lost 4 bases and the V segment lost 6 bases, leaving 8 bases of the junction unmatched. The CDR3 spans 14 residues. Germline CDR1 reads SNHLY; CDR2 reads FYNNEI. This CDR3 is CASSHDRARETQYF. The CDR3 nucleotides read TGTGCCAGCAGCCACGACAGGGCTCGAGAGACCCAGTACTTC.

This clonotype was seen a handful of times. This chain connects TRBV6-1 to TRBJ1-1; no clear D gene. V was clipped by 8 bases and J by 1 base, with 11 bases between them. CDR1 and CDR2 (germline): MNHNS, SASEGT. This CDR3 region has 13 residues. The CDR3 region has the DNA TGTGCCAGCCCAAACCTATGGAACACTGAAGCTTTCTTT. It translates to CASPNLWNTEAFF.

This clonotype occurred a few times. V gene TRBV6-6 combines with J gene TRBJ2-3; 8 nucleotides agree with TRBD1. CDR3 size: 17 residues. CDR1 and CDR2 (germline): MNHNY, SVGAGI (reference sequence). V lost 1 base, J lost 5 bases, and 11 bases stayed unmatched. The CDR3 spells CASSYYSRDRWRDTQYF. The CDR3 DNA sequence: TGTGCCAGCAGTTACTACAGCCGGGACAGGTGGAGAGATACGCAGTATTTT.

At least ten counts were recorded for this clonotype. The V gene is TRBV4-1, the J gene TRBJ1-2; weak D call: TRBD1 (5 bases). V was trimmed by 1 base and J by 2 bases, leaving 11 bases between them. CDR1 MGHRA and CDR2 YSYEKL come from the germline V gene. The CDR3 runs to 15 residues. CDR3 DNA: TGCGCCAGCAGCCAAGGCGCAGCAGGGAACTATGGCTACACCTTC. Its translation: CASSQGAAGNYGYTF.

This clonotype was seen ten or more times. The CDR3 coding sequence is TGTGCCAGCAGTGAACCCGGGACACCGCTTTCCTACGAGCAGTACTTC. It encodes CASSEPGTPLSYEQYF. The V gene is TRBV6-1, the J gene TRBJ2-7; weak D call: TRBD1 (6 bases). Trimming took off 2 bases at V and 1 base at J, with 15 bases between the two ends. Germline V gives CDR1 MNHNS, CDR2 SASEGT. This CDR3 comprises 16 residues.

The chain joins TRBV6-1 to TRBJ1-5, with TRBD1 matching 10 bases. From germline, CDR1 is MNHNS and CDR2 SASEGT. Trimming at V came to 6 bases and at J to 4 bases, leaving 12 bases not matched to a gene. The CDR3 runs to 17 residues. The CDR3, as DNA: TGTGCCAGCAGCCGCCGGACAGGGGGAAGACTTAATCAGCCCCAGCATTTT. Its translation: CASSRRTGGRLNQPQHF.

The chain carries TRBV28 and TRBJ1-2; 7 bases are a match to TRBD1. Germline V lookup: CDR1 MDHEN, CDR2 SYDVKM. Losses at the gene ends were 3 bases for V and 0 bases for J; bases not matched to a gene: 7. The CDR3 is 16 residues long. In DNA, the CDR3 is TGTGCCAGCAGTTTTCAGGGACAGTCAGCTAACTATGGCTACACCTTC. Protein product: CASSFQGQSANYGYTF.

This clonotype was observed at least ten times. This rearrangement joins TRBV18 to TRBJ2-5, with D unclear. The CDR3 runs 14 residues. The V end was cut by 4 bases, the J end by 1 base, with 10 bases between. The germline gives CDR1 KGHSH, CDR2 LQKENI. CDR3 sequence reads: CASSLPGSQETQYF. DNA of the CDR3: TGTGCCAGCTCACTTCCGGGCAGCCAAGAGACCCAGTACTTC. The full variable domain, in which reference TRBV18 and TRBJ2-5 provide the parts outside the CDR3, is NAGVMQNPRHLVRRRGQEARLRCSPMKGHSHVYWYRQLPEEGLKFMVYLQKENIIDESGMPKERFSAEFPKEGPSILRIQQVVRGDSAAYFCASSLPGSQETQYFGPGTRLLVL.

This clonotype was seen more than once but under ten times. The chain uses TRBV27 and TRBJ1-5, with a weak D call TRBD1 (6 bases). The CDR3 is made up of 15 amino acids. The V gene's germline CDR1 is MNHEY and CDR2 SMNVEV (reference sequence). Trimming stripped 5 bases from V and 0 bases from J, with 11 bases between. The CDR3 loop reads CASSGGGGSNQPQHF. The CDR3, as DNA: TGTGCCAGCAGTGGAGGGGGGGGTAGCAATCAGCCCCAGCATTTT.

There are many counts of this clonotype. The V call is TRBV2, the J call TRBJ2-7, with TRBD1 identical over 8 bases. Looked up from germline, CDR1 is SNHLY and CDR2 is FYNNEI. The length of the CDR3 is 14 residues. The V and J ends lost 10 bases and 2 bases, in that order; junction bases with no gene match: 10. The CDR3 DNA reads TGTGCCAACGGACATGGACAGGGCGCCTACGAGCAGTACTTC. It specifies CANGHGQGAYEQYF.

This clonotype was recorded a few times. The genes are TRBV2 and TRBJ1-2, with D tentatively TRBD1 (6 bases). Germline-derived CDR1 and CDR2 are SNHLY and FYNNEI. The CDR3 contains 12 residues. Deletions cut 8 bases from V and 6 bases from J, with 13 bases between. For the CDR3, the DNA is TGTGCCAGCTGGACAGCCGGAGATGGCTACACCTTC. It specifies CASWTAGDGYTF.

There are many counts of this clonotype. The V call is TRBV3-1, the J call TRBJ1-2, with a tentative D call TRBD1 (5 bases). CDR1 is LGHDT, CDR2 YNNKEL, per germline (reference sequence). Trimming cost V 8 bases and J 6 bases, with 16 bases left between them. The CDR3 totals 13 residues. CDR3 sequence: CASSAGRGHGYTF. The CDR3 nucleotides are TGTGCCAGCTCGGCAGGGAGAGGTCATGGCTACACCTTC. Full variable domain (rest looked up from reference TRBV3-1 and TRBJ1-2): DTAVSQTPKYLVTQMGNDKSIKCEQNLGHDTMYWYKQDSKKFLKIMFSYNNKELIINETVPNRFSPKSPDKAHLNLHINSLELGDSAVYFCASSAGRGHGYTFGSGTRLTVV.

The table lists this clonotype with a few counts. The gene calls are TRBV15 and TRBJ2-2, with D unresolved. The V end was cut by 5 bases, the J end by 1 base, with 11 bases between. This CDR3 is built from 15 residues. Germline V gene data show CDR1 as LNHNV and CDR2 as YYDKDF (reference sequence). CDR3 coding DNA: TGTGCCACCAGCCTACTTGAACAGAACACCGGGGAGCTGTTTTTT. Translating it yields CATSLLEQNTGELFF.